A single sample is the source of the 29 T cell receptor beta chains below, sequenced in a study of shared clonotypes between healthy human individuals (dated by TCRdb to the early 2020s). To prepare the library, the immunoSEQ multiplex PCR assay was applied. TCRdb retrieved this table from immuneACCESS and kept in-frame rearrangements only. Not all clones are present; in checked studies, unresolved V genes account for under half, and no reason is known for the remainder. The sample has millions of clones on record, approximately 93% of them singletons. 0.3% to 0.4% of the sample rests with the top ten. Sequenced material: naive CD4+ T cells from PBMCs. In the paper's terms, the cell subset or site label means: CD45RA+ positively selected. These receptors were obtained from a man between 18 and 35 years old in good health. Some clones in this sample may be carry-over from other donors' samples.

In its sample, this clone was seen once. The chain recombines TRBV30 with TRBJ2-7; no clear D. This CDR3 has 18 amino acids. CDR1 is GTSNPN and CDR2 is SVGIG in the germline V gene (reference sequence). V lost 2 bases, J lost 4 bases, and 27 bases lay in between. CDR3 loop: CAWSPRKTPTKLNYEQYF. The CDR3 nucleotides read TGTGCCTGGAGTCCCCGAAAGACACCGACGAAGTTGAATTACGAGCAGTACTTC.

The chain is built from TRBV27 and TRBJ1-4; 10 nucleotides agree with TRBD1. The germline gives CDR1 MNHEY, CDR2 SMNVEV (reference sequence). This CDR3 is 15 amino acids long. The ends lost 2 bases at V and 8 bases at J; junction bases unmatched: 5. CDR3 region: CASSLGGTGEEKLFF. In nucleotides, the CDR3 is TGTGCCAGCAGTTTAGGGGGGACAGGGGAAGAAAAACTGTTTTTT.

This clone was counted only a few times. This chain joins TRBV5-1 and TRBJ1-1; D uncertain. Trimming shortened V by 4 bases and J by 1 base, and 11 bases separated the two germline ends. This CDR3 spans 14 amino acids. Germline-derived CDR1 and CDR2 are SGHRS and YFSETQ. The CDR3 sequence: CASSPIGSNTEAFF. The CDR3 nucleotides read TGCGCCAGCAGCCCCATTGGGTCGAACACTGAAGCTTTCTTT.

The rearrangement joins TRBV2 to TRBJ1-2, with 7 bases fitting TRBD1. Germline assignment: CDR1 SNHLY and CDR2 FYNNEI. The CDR3 is made up of 14 amino acids. Germline trimming cut 2 bases from V and 8 bases from J; bases unmatched to any gene: 8. CDR3 DNA sequence: TGTGCCAGCAGTGAACGGGTAGGGGGCGGCGGCTACACCTTC. It encodes CASSERVGGGGYTF.

Remarks on this clone: The same CDR3 can be traced to other DNA sequences in this sample. V and J are TRBV7-2 and TRBJ1-2, with D perhaps TRBD1 (5 bases). With 5 bases removed from V and 2 bases from J, the gap between germline ends came to 12 bases. Germline-derived CDR1 and CDR2 are SGHTA and FQGNSA. The CDR3 sequence is 14 residues long. This CDR3 is CASSPQGGNYGYTF. The CDR3 DNA reads as TGTGCCAGCAGCCCTCAGGGAGGCAACTATGGCTACACCTTC. The full variable domain, its missing parts supplied by reference TRBV7-2 and TRBJ1-2, is GAGVSQSPSNKVTEKGKDVELRCDPISGHTALYWYRQSLGQGLEFLIYFQGNSAPDKSGLPSDRFSAERTGGSVSTLTIQRTQQEDSAVYLCASSPQGGNYGYTFGSGTRLTVV.

The chain uses TRBV28 and TRBJ2-5; the match to TRBD1 covers 7 bases. Germline CDR1 and CDR2: MDHEN and SYDVKM. This CDR3 has 14 amino acids. Trimming at V came to 6 bases and at J to 5 bases, leaving 9 bases not matched to a gene. The CDR3 nucleotides read TGTGCCAGCAGCGAACAGGGGTTTCGGGAGACCCAGTACTTC. It codes for CASSEQGFRETQYF.

The gene calls are TRBV5-1 and TRBJ1-2; tentatively, D is TRBD1 (5 bases). CDR1 is SGHRS and CDR2 is YFSETQ in the germline V gene. Trimming pared 0 bases from V and 6 bases from J, leaving 12 bases between. CDR3 size: 14 residues. The CDR3 loop reads CASSLESGNHGYTF. CDR3 in DNA: TGCGCCAGCAGCTTGGAGTCAGGGAACCATGGCTACACCTTC.

CDR3 nucleotides: TGTGCCATCAGACGGACAGGGAGTAACTCTGGGGCCAACGTCCTGACTTTC. It specifies CAIRRTGSNSGANVLTF. V is TRBV10-3 and J is TRBJ2-6, with 8 bases lining up with TRBD1. J was trimmed by 0 bases and V by 6 bases; bases with no gene match: 7. Germline V gene data show CDR1 as ENHRY and CDR2 as SYGVKD. This CDR3 has 17 amino acids.

The rearrangement joins TRBV28 to TRBJ1-4; the D is unclear. CDR1 and CDR2 (germline): MDHEN, SYDVKM. CDR3 length: 14 amino acids. The V gene lost 8 bases and the J gene lost 3 bases, with 13 bases spanning the gap. The CDR3 DNA reads TGTGCCAGCGAAACCCCAGGCCCTAATGAAAAACTGTTTTTT. It translates to CASETPGPNEKLFF.

This clone was seen a single time. This sequence joins TRBV10-3 and TRBJ2-1, with D possibly being TRBD2 (5 bases). The V and J ends lost 3 bases and 9 bases respectively, with 12 bases between them. Germline V gene data show CDR1 as ENHRY and CDR2 as SYGVKD. This CDR3 has 13 residues. CDR3 residues: CAISELERAEQFF. CDR3 coding DNA: TGTGCCATCAGTGAACTAGAACGGGCTGAGCAGTTCTTC.

Details on this clone: This specimen includes other DNA sequences encoding the same CDR3. The genes are TRBV5-4 and TRBJ1-3, with D maybe TRBD1 (5 bases). Germline V gene data show CDR1 as SGHNT and CDR2 as YYREEE (reference sequence). The CDR3 spans 14 residues. Trimming pared 1 base from V and 0 bases from J, leaving 5 bases between. CDR3 loop: CASSLQGSGNTIYF. DNA of the CDR3: TGTGCCAGCAGCTTGCAGGGCTCTGGAAACACCATATATTTT.

The table lists this clone with a few counts. The J gene is TRBJ2-7, the V gene TRBV5-1; no firm D call. The germline CDR1 and CDR2 sequences are SGHRS and YFSETQ. This CDR3 comprises 12 residues. V was pared by 1 base and J by 2 bases, with 4 bases between. The CDR3 DNA sequence: TGCGCCAGCAGCTTGAAGGCCTACGAGCAGTACTTC. Translation gives CASSLKAYEQYF.

The chain's CDR3 is CASSSPGGGSDTQYF. The DNA for the CDR3 is TGTGCCAGCAGCTCCCCCGGCGGGGGTTCAGATACGCAGTATTTT. V is TRBV9 and J is TRBJ2-3; TRBD2 agrees at 7 bases. The length of the CDR3 is 15 residues. Germline V gene lookup returns CDR1 SGDLS and CDR2 YYNGEE. Trimming cost V 4 bases and J 4 bases; bases outside gene matches: 9.

This chain links TRBV21-1 with TRBJ2-1; no DNA check was done on the table's D call, TRBD2. TRBV21-1 is a pseudogene segment. The CDR3 contains 16 residues. CDR3 sequence reads: CASSKGWESSYNEQFF. The CDR3, as DNA: TGTGCCAGCAGCAAGGGATGGGAGAGCTCCTACAATGAGCAGTTCTTC.

Remarks on this clone: The same CDR3 can be traced to other DNA sequences in this sample. The chain has TRBV5-1 and TRBJ2-7; 7 bases align to TRBD2. CDR3 length equals 15 residues. The J segment lost 0 bases and the V segment lost 4 bases, leaving 7 bases of the junction unmatched. Per the germline V gene, CDR1 is SGHRS and CDR2 is YFSETQ. This CDR3 is CASSPDGGSSYEQYF. DNA for the CDR3: TGCGCCAGCAGCCCGGACGGGGGGAGCTCCTACGAGCAGTACTTC.

As for this clone: The same CDR3 also results from other DNA sequences found in this sample. V is TRBV5-1 and J is TRBJ2-7; D remains ambiguous. Germline loops: CDR1 SGHRS, CDR2 YFSETQ. Trimming cost V 0 bases and J 0 bases, with 7 bases left between them. This CDR3 has 14 residues. The CDR3 loop is CASSLVGGSYEQYF. The CDR3 region has the DNA TGCGCCAGCAGCTTGGTTGGCGGCTCCTACGAGCAGTACTTC.

This clone was counted between two and nine times. The sample holds other DNA sequences that translate to the same CDR3. The chain carries TRBV7-2 and TRBJ2-3; D unclear. The germline V gene has CDR1 SGHTA and CDR2 FQGNSA. The V gene lost 2 bases and the J gene lost 5 bases, with 2 bases spanning the gap. The CDR3 sequence is 11 residues long. CDR3 loop: CASSLKDTQYF. The CDR3 DNA sequence: TGTGCCAGCAGCTTAAAAGATACGCAGTATTTT.

The rearrangement joins TRBV11-2 to TRBJ2-5, with 7 positions matching TRBD1. The V segment lost 1 base and the J segment 5 bases; nucleotides outside the gene matches: 13. The length of the CDR3 is 17 residues. Germline CDR1 reads SGHAT; CDR2 reads FQNNGV. The CDR3 here is CASSLVHAKGARETQYF. The CDR3 DNA is TGTGCCAGCAGCTTAGTCCACGCGAAGGGGGCGCGGGAGACCCAGTACTTC.

Comments on this clone: The sample has other DNA sequences that encode this CDR3 too. V gene TRBV5-1 combines with J gene TRBJ1-2; no firm D call. V was pared by 1 base and J by 2 bases, with 6 bases between. CDR3 length: 13 residues. Germline CDR1 is SGHRS and CDR2 is YFSETQ. The CDR3 region is CASSLPGNYGYTF. CDR3 coding DNA: TGCGCCAGCAGCTTGCCGGGGAACTATGGCTACACCTTC.

In the case of this clone: The sample contains more than one DNA sequence encoding this CDR3. This chain connects TRBV9 to TRBJ2-7; perhaps TRBD1 as D (6 bases). CDR3 length: 14 amino acids. Germline lookup yields CDR1 SGDLS and CDR2 YYNGEE. V was shortened by 4 bases and J by 0 bases, with 11 bases between the two germline ends. The CDR3 DNA sequence: TGTGCCAGCAGCCCCAGGACAGCCTCCTACGAGCAGTACTTC. This gives the protein CASSPRTASYEQYF. The full variable domain, completed using reference TRBV9 and TRBJ2-7, is DSGVTQTPKHLITATGQRVTLRCSPRSGDLSVYWYQQSLDQGLQFLIQYYNGEERAKGNILERFSAQQFPDLHSELNLSSLELGDSALYFCASSPRTASYEQYFGPGTRLTVT.

V is TRBV5-3 and J is TRBJ1-2; 11 bases line up with TRBD1. TRBV5-3 is sorted into the ORF group, with uncertain function. This CDR3 has 16 amino acids. The ends lost 5 bases at V and 3 bases at J; junction bases unmatched: 9. The CDR3 coding sequence is TGTGCCAGAAGGTCCGGACAGGGGGCGCCGGACTATGGCTACACCTTC. Translation gives CARRSGQGAPDYGYTF.

This clone was found once. The chain links TRBV6-5 to TRBJ2-1; 8 nucleotides align to TRBD2. Losses at the gene ends were 5 bases for V and 0 bases for J; bases not matched to a gene: 3. The CDR3 spans 15 residues. Germline V CDR1 and CDR2: MNHEY, SVGAGI. CDR3 in amino acids: CASSRLASSYNEQFF. CDR3 coding DNA: TGTGCCAGCAGTCGACTAGCGAGCTCCTACAATGAGCAGTTCTTC.

This clone came up a few times. The chain employs TRBV4-2 and TRBJ1-1; tentatively, D is TRBD1 (5 bases). The CDR3 loop spans 15 amino acids. V was clipped by 0 bases and J by 4 bases, with 12 bases between them. Looked up from germline, CDR1 is LGHNA and CDR2 is YNFKEQ. The CDR3 DNA is TGTGCCAGCAGCCAAGAGGGAAATCAGGGCACTGAAGCTTTCTTT. Amino acid sequence: CASSQEGNQGTEAFF.

This clone was seen a few times. Other DNA sequences from this sample encode an identical CDR3 as well. The V and J genes are TRBV5-1 and TRBJ1-4, with 7 bases lining up with TRBD1. V dropped 0 bases and J dropped 5; count of bases not matched to a gene: 4. Germline-derived CDR1 and CDR2 are SGHRS and YFSETQ. The CDR3 has 15 residues. The CDR3 DNA follows: TGCGCCAGCAGCTTGGGCGGGACAGCGAATGAAAAACTGTTTTTT. This gives the protein CASSLGGTANEKLFF.

This chain links TRBV28 with TRBJ2-2; D uncertain. Trimming pared 6 bases from V and 0 bases from J, leaving 8 bases between. The germline CDR1 and CDR2 sequences are MDHEN and SYDVKM. The CDR3 consists of 14 residues. Here the CDR3 reads CASRSRANTGELFF. The CDR3 DNA reads TGTGCCAGCAGATCTAGAGCGAACACCGGGGAGCTGTTTTTT.

The rearrangement joins TRBV30 to TRBJ1-1; TRBD1 matches at 7 bases. J lost 4 bases, V lost 5 bases, and 7 bases had no gene match. This CDR3 has 13 amino acids. Germline V gene data show CDR1 as GTSNPN and CDR2 as SVGIG (reference sequence). CDR3 coding DNA: TGTGCCTGGGAACAGGGGATTCGCACTGAAGCTTTCTTT. This translates into CAWEQGIRTEAFF.

The chain uses TRBV7-2 and TRBJ2-2; 12 bases match TRBD2. In germline, CDR1 is SGHTA, CDR2 FQGNSA. The junction had 8 bases not matched to a gene; V was cut back by 5 bases and J by 7 bases. The CDR3 extends over 16 amino acids. CDR3 sequence reads: CASSPPSGRVSGELFF. CDR3 in DNA: TGTGCCAGCAGCCCCCCTAGCGGGAGGGTGAGCGGGGAGCTGTTTTTT.

The chain carries TRBV19 and TRBJ2-2; 8 bases map to TRBD2. This CDR3 spans 15 amino acids. J gave up 5 bases and V 4 bases, and 6 bases lay outside the gene matches. Per the germline V gene, CDR1 is LNHDA and CDR2 is SQIVND (reference sequence). CDR3 amino acids: CASSTLGLVTGELFF. The CDR3 region has the DNA TGTGCCAGTAGTACCCTGGGACTAGTGACCGGGGAGCTGTTTTTT.

The chain uses TRBV5-1 and TRBJ2-7; no clear D gene. CDR1 and CDR2 from the germline V gene are SGHRS and YFSETQ. Trimming shortened V by 1 base and J by 2 bases, and 10 bases separated the two germline ends. This CDR3 is built from 14 residues. In DNA form, the CDR3 reads TGCGCCAGCAGCTTGTTCTTGGCCACCTACGAGCAGTACTTC. This sequence encodes CASSLFLATYEQYF.